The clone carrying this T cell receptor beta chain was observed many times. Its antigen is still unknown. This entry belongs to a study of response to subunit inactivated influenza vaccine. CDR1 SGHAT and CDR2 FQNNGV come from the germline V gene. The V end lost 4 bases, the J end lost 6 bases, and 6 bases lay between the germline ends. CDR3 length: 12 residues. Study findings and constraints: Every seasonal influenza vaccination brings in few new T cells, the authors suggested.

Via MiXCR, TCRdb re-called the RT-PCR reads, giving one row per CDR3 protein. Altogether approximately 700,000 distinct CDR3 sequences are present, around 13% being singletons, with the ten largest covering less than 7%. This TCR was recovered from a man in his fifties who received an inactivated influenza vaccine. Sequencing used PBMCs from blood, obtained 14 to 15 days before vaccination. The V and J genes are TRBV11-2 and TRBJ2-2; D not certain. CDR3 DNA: TGTGCCAGCAGCTCATGGCCCGGGGAGCTGTTTTTT. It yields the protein CASSSWPGELFF.